The rows below give T cell receptor beta chains drawn from one sample of a study of blood T cell repertoires in COVID-19. Produced via immunoSEQ multiplex PCR; TCRdb's table is partial and in-frame only. Of 150,000 to 200,000 clones in the sample, 80% to 90% were seen once. The sample taken for sequencing was peripheral blood. Every receptor here comes from a man aged 18 to 35 who had recovered from COVID-19. CDR3s include the opening cysteine and the closing phenylalanine or tryptophan. Fields, in order: V gene, clone size, CDR3 protein. Clone size is shown for a subset of rows, as once, few, many or a class of expanded clone.

>TRBV12-3/TRBV12-4|-
CASRQTGTGEAFF
>TRBV10-3|-
CAISRDRSNYGYTF
>TRBV18|-
CASSAQGMNYNEQFF
>TRBV2|once
CASSEGWTDNSPLHF
>TRBV10-3|-
CAISDRPGVFNEQFF
>TRBV6-1|once
CASSDGLAGSSEQYF
>TRBV7-9|-
CASSISGSYEQYF
>TRBV18|-
CASSPVQSNYGYTF
>TRBV6-5|-
CASSYSGALGTDTQYF
>TRBV7-8|-
CASSFGGSTDTQYF
>TRBV7-8|-
CATLAGLQYF
>TRBV7-2|-
CASSPTRGVGNEQFF
>TRBV4-3|once
CASSQGGVAGGPYEQYF
>TRBV7-2|few
CASSLAGTGGYEQYF